Sequencing of this TCR beta chain was carried out in a study of OX40 agonist ivuxolimab in advanced cancers. Looking at the study overall: Administration of intravenous ivuxolimab to patients occurred every 2 weeks at 0.01 to 10 mg/kg. Earlier treatment with anti-PD-1, anti-PD-L1 or anti-CTLA-4 was permitted, and 30% to 40% had received some.

Autoimmune disease history or systemic immunosuppression led to patients being barred. On cycle 4 day 1 and cycle 7 day 1, as well as at baseline, blood was sampled. Germline V gene lookup returns CDR1 SQVTM and CDR2 ANQGSEA. V was cut by 5 bases and J by 1 base, with 12 bases left in between. This CDR3 has 14 amino acids. Profiled with immunoSEQ multiplex PCR; TCRdb holds only in-frame clones, not every one. Of over 35,000 clones in the sample, around 84% were seen once. The TCR was taken from an adult with an advanced solid tumor such as melanoma, head and neck, liver or kidney cancer. This chain links TRBV29-1 with TRBJ2-1; D perhaps matches TRBD1 (5 bases). The sequencing used CD4+ or CD8+ T cells sorted from blood, collected in a trial of the OX40 agonist ivuxolimab. DNA of the CDR3: TGCAGCGTTCTTCATTCAGGGTCCTACAATGAGCAGTTCTTC. Its translation: CSVLHSGSYNEQFF.